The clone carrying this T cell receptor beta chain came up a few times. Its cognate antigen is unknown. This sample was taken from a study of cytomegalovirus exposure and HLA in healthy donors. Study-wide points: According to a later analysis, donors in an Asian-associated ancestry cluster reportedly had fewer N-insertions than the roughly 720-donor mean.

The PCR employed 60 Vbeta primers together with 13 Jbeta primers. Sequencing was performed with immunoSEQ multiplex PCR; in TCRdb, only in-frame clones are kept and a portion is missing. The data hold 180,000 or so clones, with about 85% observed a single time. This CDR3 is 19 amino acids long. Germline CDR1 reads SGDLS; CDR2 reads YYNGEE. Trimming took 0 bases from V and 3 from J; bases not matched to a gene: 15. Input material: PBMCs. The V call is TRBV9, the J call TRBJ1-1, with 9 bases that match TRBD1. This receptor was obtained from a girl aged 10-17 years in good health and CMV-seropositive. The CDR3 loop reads CASSVGMLPGQGTYTEAFF. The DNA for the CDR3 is TGTGCCAGCAGCGTAGGTATGTTACCGGGACAGGGAACTTACACTGAAGCTTTCTTT.